Listed below are T cell receptor beta chains from one sample, sequenced in a study of cytomegalovirus exposure and HLA in healthy donors. This table comes from immunoSEQ multiplex PCR, and its TCRdb copy is limited to in-frame clones, with some not included. The profile shows roughly 100,000 clones, around 86% of them singletons. Sample: PBMCs. The origin of the receptors is a woman aged 18-29 years in good health and CMV-seropositive. CDR3s include the opening cysteine and the closing phenylalanine or tryptophan. Each record gives: V gene, J gene, D gene, clone size, CDR3 protein, CDR3 DNA. A D gene is named only where the DNA matches it firmly. Not all rows give a size; the values are once, few, many and, for expanded clones, a class.

>TRBV28|TRBJ2-7|TRBD1|.
CASSFQGVYEQYF
TGTGCCAGCAGTTTTCAGGGGGTCTACGAGCAGTACTTC
>TRBV5-4|TRBJ2-5|.|.
CASSPRPSTGETQYF
TGTGCCAGCAGCCCCCGACCATCCACGGGAGAGACCCAGTACTTC
>TRBV2|TRBJ2-1|TRBD2|.
CASSDPGLAGYNEQFF
TGTGCCAGCAGCGACCCCGGACTAGCGGGGTACAATGAGCAGTTCTTC
>TRBV2|TRBJ2-7|.|medium-sized
CASSGGQDEQYF
TGTGCCAGCAGTGGGGGCCAGGACGAGCAGTACTTC
>TRBV28|TRBJ2-4|.|.
CASSFSTGVETKNIQYF
TGTGCCAGCAGTTTCTCAACGGGTGTAGAGACCAAAAACATTCAGTACTTC
>TRBV4-2|TRBJ2-7|.|.
CASSQERGTGPDEQYF
TGTGCCAGCAGCCAAGAGAGGGGGACGGGGCCTGACGAGCAGTACTTC
>TRBV5-4|TRBJ1-1|.|.
CASSLGHPSENTEAFF
TGTGCCAGCAGCTTGGGGCACCCCAGCGAGAACACTGAAGCTTTCTTT
>TRBV18|TRBJ2-5|.|few
CASSPTHQQQETQYF
TGTGCCAGCTCACCAACGCACCAACAGCAAGAGACCCAGTACTTC
>TRBV11-3|TRBJ1-1|.|.
CASSLGSAGTMNTEAFF
TGTGCCAGCAGCTTAGGGTCTGCAGGGACAATGAACACTGAAGCTTTCTTT
>TRBV5-6|TRBJ1-2|TRBD1|.
CASSSRQGAYGGYGYTF
TGTGCCAGCAGTTCCAGACAGGGGGCTTACGGAGGATATGGCTACACCTTC
>TRBV7-2|TRBJ2-2|.|.
CASSLGQVAGELFF
TGTGCCAGCAGCTTAGGACAGGTTGCCGGGGAGCTGTTTTTT
>TRBV7-9|TRBJ2-5|.|.
CASSPDRGTQYF
TGTGCCAGCAGCCCAGACCGAGGGACCCAGTACTTC
>TRBV5-1|TRBJ1-1|.|.
CASSSGTLEAFF
TGCGCCAGCAGTTCCGGGACACTTGAAGCTTTCTTT
>TRBV5-1|TRBJ1-1|.|.
CASSLEVEGYAFF
TGCGCCAGCAGCTTGGAAGTCGAGGGATATGCTTTCTTT
>TRBV7-2|TRBJ1-6|.|.
CASSHVRDSPLHF
TGTGCCAGCAGCCACGTACGGGATTCACCCCTCCACTTT
>TRBV21-1|TRBJ2-7|.|.
CASSKVPTGRTYEQYF
TGTGCCAGCAGCAAAGTCCCCACAGGGAGAACCTACGAGCAGTACTTC
>TRBV28|TRBJ1-1|TRBD1|.
CASTTGVGTEAFF
TGTGCCAGCACCACAGGGGTTGGGACTGAAGCTTTCTTT
>TRBV2|TRBJ2-1|TRBD2|.
CASTFSGGDLFF
TGTGCCAGCACCTTTAGCGGGGGGGATTTGTTCTTC
>TRBV11-3|TRBJ2-5|.|.
CASSFEETQYF
TGTGCCAGCAGCTTTGAGGAGACCCAGTACTTC
>TRBV5-5|TRBJ1-5|.|.
CASSTDSQIQPQHF
TGTGCCAGCAGCACGGACAGTCAGATACAGCCCCAGCATTTT
>TRBV9|TRBJ1-3|.|.
CASSVSGGIGNTIYF
TGTGCCAGCAGCGTGTCGGGGGGCATTGGAAACACCATATATTTT
>TRBV10-3|TRBJ1-1|TRBD1|.
CAINEGQGGTEAFF
TGTGCCATCAATGAGGGACAGGGAGGGACTGAAGCTTTCTTT
>TRBV7-3|TRBJ2-7|TRBD2|.
CASSFLAGSAYEQYF
TGTGCCAGCAGCTTTCTAGCGGGGTCCGCCTACGAGCAGTACTTC
>TRBV19|TRBJ1-5|TRBD1|.
CASSIGTGVQPQHF
TGTGCCAGTAGTATCGGGACAGGGGTTCAGCCCCAGCATTTT
>TRBV19|TRBJ1-5|.|once
CASRLGAQGNQPQHF
TGTGCCAGTAGGCTAGGGGCGCAAGGCAATCAGCCCCAGCATTTT
>TRBV27|TRBJ2-7|.|.
CASSSPNSDDEQYF
TGTGCCAGCAGTTCCCCGAACAGTGACGACGAGCAGTACTTC
>TRBV4-1|TRBJ1-1|.|.
CASSQVREVNAEAFF
TGCGCCAGCAGCCAAGTGAGGGAGGTCAACGCTGAAGCTTTCTTT
>TRBV4-1|TRBJ1-1|TRBD1|.
CASRAGGYAEAFF
TGCGCCAGCAGGGCAGGGGGATACGCTGAAGCTTTCTTT
>TRBV9|TRBJ1-1|.|.
CASSPALPGMDTEAFF
TGTGCCAGCAGCCCCGCCCTTCCCGGGATGGACACTGAAGCTTTCTTT
>TRBV2|TRBJ2-7|TRBD2|.
CASSGTSGRIDSNEQYF
TGTGCCAGCTCCGGGACTAGCGGGAGAATAGATTCTAACGAGCAGTACTTC
>TRBV15|TRBJ2-1|TRBD2|.
CATSKTAGPNEQFF
TGTGCCACCAGCAAGACAGCGGGGCCCAATGAGCAGTTCTTC
>TRBV7-2|TRBJ2-7|TRBD2|.
CASSLRTSGYEQYF
TGTGCCAGCAGCTTACGGACTAGCGGCTACGAGCAGTACTTC
>TRBV19|TRBJ2-3|TRBD1|.
CASSPGTGLTDTQYF
TGTGCCAGTAGTCCGGGGACAGGTTTAACAGATACGCAGTATTTT
>TRBV7-3|TRBJ2-4|TRBD1|.
CASSSGQGENIQYF
TGTGCCAGCAGCTCGGGACAGGGTGAAAACATTCAGTACTTC
>TRBV12-5|TRBJ1-2|.|.
CASGLVEVSRYGYTF
TGTGCTAGTGGTTTGGTAGAGGTTAGCCGCTATGGCTACACCTTC
>TRBV5-4|TRBJ2-5|TRBD2|.
CASSPGREGSVTQYF
TGTGCCAGCAGCCCCGGTCGGGAGGGATCGGTGACCCAGTACTTC
>TRBV27|TRBJ2-1|.|.
CASSLFQMELNEQFF
TGTGCCAGCAGTTTATTCCAGATGGAGTTGAATGAGCAGTTCTTC
>TRBV5-1|TRBJ1-6|.|few
CASSKSIVAYNSPLHF
TGCGCCAGCAGTAAGTCGATAGTGGCCTATAATTCACCCCTCCACTTT
>TRBV4-2|TRBJ2-1|.|once
CASSQDSGSYNEQFF
TGTGCCAGCAGCCAAGATTCCGGGTCGTACAATGAGCAGTTCTTC
>TRBV7-2|TRBJ1-4|.|.
CASSSLLTNEKLFF
TGTGCCAGCAGCTCCCTTCTTACTAATGAAAAACTGTTTTTT
>TRBV11-3|TRBJ2-3|TRBD2|once
CASRTSGMDTQYF
TGTGCCAGCAGGACTAGCGGGATGGATACGCAGTATTTT
>TRBV5-4|TRBJ1-4|TRBD1|.
CASSPDRGEKLFF
TGTGCCAGCAGCCCGGACAGGGGCGAAAAACTGTTTTTT
>TRBV7-8|TRBJ1-1|.|.
CASSSYRVGTTEAFF
TGTGCCAGCAGCTCCTACAGGGTGGGGACCACTGAAGCTTTCTTT
>TRBV2|TRBJ2-5|TRBD1|.
CASIQTRGRRETQYF
TGTGCCAGCATCCAGACCAGGGGGCGACGAGAGACCCAGTACTTC
>TRBV2|TRBJ1-5|.|few
CASSRDQPQHF
TGTGCCAGCAGCAGGGATCAGCCCCAGCATTTT